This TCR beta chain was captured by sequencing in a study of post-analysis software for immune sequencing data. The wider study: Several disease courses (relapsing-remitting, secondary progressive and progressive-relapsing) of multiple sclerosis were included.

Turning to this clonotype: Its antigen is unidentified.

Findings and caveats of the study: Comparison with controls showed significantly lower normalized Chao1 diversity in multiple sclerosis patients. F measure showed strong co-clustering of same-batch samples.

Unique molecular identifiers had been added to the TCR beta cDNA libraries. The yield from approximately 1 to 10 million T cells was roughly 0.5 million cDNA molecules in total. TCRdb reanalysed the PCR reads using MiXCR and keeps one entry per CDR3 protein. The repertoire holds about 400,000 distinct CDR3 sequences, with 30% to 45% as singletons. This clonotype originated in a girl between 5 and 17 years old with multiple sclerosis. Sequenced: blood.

The CDR3 DNA reads as TGCAGCGTTGAAGATCACAGGGGAGGCTACGAGCAGTACTTC. It encodes CSVEDHRGGYEQYF. The chain employs TRBV29-1 and TRBJ2-7, with D tentatively TRBD1 (7 bases). This CDR3 has 14 residues. The V and J ends lost 0 bases and 3 bases respectively, with 12 bases between them. CDR1 SQVTM and CDR2 ANQGSEA come from the germline V gene.